This TCR beta chain appears in the sequencing data of a study of T cell repertoires in cytomegalovirus infection. Background on the study: CMV infection and matching HLA type were both indicated by public TCR beta signatures. Regarding the study as a whole: In two of eight donors, the top clonotype was HLA-C-restricted CMV-specific.

A note on this clonotype: Its antigen is undetermined.

TCRdb redid the calling of the reads with MiXCR, one entry per CDR3 protein. The profile shows 350,000 to 500,000 distinct CDR3 sequences, approximately 32% of them singletons. Germline V lookup: CDR1 LGHDT, CDR2 YNNKEL (reference sequence). Losses at the gene ends were 2 bases for V and 7 bases for J; bases not matched to a gene: 4. The CDR3 has 13 residues. The sequence was obtained from a human donor in good health (CMV status not recorded). Some clones in this sample may be carry-over from other donors' samples. The gene calls are TRBV3-1 and TRBJ1-2; 7 bases map to TRBD1. The specimen was PBMCs. CDR3 protein: CASSQSYRGGYTF. CDR3 DNA: TGTGCCAGCAGCCAATCGTACAGGGGTGGCTACACCTTC.